This T cell receptor beta chain was recorded in a study of control samples from healthy donors and cancer patients. The CDR3 has 15 amino acids. Trimming took off 6 bases at V and 0 bases at J, with 12 bases between the two ends. CDR1 is LGHNA, CDR2 YNFKEQ, per germline. Profiling relied on immunoSEQ multiplex PCR, and the TCRdb table lists in-frame clones only, not all of them. The table records 150,000 to 200,000 clones, about 90% of them present only once. The TCR originated in a woman aged 30 to 39 in good health. Sequenced input: blood. The chain employs TRBV4-2 and TRBJ2-1; no reliable D call. The DNA of the CDR3 is TGTGCCAGCAGAGGCGGATCGAGCTCCTACAATGAGCAGTTCTTC. The encoded protein is CASRGGSSSYNEQFF.